This TCR beta chain was recorded in a study of shared clonotypes between healthy human individuals. Overall study findings and caveats: Against clonotypes common to all four donors, non-shared ones had lower generation probabilities.

Assay used: immunoSEQ multiplex PCR; TCRdb lists only in-frame clones, some missing. There are hundreds of thousands of clones in the sample; over 65% occur only once, and approximately 1.8% lies in the top ten. To note about this clone: Its matching antigen is unknown.

CDR1 MDHEN and CDR2 SYDVKM come from the germline V gene. V was shortened by 3 bases and J by 5 bases, with 13 bases between the two germline ends. The CDR3 runs 14 residues. The TCR originated in a woman aged 25 to 45 in good health. The sequenced material came from memory CD4+ T cells sorted from blood. Subset given: CD45RA-negative fraction. V gene TRBV28 combines with J gene TRBJ1-1; no firm D call. In DNA, the CDR3 is TGTGCCAGCAGTTTTGGTGGCTGGAGGACTGAAGCTTTCTTT. Amino acid sequence: CASSFGGWRTEAFF.